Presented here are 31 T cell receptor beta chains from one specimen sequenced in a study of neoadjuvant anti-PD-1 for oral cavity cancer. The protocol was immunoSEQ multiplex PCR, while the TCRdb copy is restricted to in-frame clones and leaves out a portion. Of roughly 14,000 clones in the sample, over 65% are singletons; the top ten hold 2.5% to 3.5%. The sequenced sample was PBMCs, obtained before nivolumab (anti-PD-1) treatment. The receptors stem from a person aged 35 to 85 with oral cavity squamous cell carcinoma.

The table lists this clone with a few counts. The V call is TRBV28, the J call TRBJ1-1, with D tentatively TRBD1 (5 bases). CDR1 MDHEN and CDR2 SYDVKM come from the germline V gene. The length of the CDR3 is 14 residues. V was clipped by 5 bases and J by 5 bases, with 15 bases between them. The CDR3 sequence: CASSPSGKKTEAFF. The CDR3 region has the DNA TGTGCCAGCAGTCCGTCAGGGAAGAAGACTGAAGCTTTCTTT.

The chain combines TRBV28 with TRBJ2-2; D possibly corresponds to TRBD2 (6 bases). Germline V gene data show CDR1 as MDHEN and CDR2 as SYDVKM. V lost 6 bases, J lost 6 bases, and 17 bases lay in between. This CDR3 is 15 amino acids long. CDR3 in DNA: TGTGCCAGCAGCCAGAGTAGCGGCGCGGCCGGGGAGCTGTTTTTT. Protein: CASSQSSGAAGELFF.

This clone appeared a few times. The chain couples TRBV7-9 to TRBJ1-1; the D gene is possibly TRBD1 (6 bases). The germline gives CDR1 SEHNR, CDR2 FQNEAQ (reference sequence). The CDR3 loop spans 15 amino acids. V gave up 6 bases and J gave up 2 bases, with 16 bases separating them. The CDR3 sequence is CASRPVDRLNTEAFF. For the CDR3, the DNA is TGTGCCAGCAGACCCGTCGACAGGTTAAACACTGAAGCTTTCTTT.

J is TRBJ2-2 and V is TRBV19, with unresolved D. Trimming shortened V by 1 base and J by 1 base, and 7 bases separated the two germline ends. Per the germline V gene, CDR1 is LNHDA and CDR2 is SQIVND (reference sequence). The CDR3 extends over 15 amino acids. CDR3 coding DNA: TGTGCCAGTAGTATAGGTTTGGGGAACACCGGGGAGCTGTTTTTT. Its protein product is CASSIGLGNTGELFF. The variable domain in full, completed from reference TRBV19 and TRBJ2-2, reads DGGITQSPKYLFRKEGQNVTLSCEQNLNHDAMYWYRQDPGQGLRLIYYSQIVNDFQKGDIAEGYSVSREKKESFPLTVTSAQKNPTAFYLCASSIGLGNTGELFFGEGSRLTVL.

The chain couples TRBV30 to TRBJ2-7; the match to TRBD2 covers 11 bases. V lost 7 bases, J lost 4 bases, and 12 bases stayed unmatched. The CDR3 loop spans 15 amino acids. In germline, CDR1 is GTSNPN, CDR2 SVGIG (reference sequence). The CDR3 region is CASTRLAGGRYEQYF. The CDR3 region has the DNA TGTGCCTCCACTAGGTTAGCGGGGGGGCGGTACGAGCAGTACTTC. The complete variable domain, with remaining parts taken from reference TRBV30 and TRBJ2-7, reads SQTIHQWPATLVQPVGSPLSLECTVEGTSNPNLYWYRQAAGRGLQLLFYSVGIGQISSEVPQNLSASRPQDRQFILSSKKLLLSDSGFYLCASTRLAGGRYEQYFGPGTRLTVT.

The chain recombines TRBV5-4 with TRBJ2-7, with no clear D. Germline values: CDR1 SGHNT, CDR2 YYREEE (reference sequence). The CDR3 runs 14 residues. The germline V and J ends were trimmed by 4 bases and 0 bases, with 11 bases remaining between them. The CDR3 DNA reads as TGTGCCAGCAGCCCGGGCCGGTTCTCCTACGAGCAGTACTTC. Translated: CASSPGRFSYEQYF.

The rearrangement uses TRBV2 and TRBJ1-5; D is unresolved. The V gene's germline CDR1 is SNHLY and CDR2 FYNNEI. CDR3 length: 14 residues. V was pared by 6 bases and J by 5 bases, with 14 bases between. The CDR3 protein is CASRLTAGDQPQHF. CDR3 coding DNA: TGTGCCAGCAGATTGACGGCCGGTGATCAGCCCCAGCATTTT.

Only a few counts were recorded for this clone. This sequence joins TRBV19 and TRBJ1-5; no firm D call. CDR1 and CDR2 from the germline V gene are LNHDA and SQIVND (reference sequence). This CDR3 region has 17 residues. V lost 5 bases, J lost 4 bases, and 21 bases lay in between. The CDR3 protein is CASSPQWWSRSNQPQHF. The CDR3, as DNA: TGTGCCAGTAGTCCCCAGTGGTGGAGTAGGAGTAATCAGCCCCAGCATTTT.

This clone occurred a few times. CDR3 region: CASSLLPQGINTEAFF. The CDR3 DNA is TGTGCCAGCAGCTTGCTCCCACAGGGAATAAACACTGAAGCTTTCTTT. The V and J genes are TRBV11-2 and TRBJ1-1; tentatively, D is TRBD1 (6 bases). The CDR3 extends over 16 amino acids. Germline CDR1 SGHAT, CDR2 FQNNGV. V lost 3 bases and J lost 2, with 16 bases in between.

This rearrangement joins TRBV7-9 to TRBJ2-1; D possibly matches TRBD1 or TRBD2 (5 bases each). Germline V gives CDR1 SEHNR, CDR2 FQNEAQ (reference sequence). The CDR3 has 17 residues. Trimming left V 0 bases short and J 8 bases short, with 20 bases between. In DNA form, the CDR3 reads TGTGCCAGCAGCTTAGCGCTCGGCAGGGCTCGGGGCGATGAGCAGTTCTTC. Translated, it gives CASSLALGRARGDEQFF.

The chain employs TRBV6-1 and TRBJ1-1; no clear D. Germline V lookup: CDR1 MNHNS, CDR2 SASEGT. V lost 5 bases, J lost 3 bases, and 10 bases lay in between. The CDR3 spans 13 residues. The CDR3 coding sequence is TGTGCCAGCAGTCGACAAAGGGACACTGAAGCTTTCTTT. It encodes CASSRQRDTEAFF.

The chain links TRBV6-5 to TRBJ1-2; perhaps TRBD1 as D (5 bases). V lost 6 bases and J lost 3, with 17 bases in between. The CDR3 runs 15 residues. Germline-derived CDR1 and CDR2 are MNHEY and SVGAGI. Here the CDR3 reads CASSPISLRDYGYTF. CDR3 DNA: TGTGCCAGCAGCCCCATATCACTCAGGGACTATGGCTACACCTTC.

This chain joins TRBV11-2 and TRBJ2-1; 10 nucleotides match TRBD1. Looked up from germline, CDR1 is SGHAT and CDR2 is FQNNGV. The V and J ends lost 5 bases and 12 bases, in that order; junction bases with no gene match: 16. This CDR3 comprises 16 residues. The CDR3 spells CASSPIRGQGNIGQFF. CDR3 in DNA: TGTGCCAGCAGCCCCATCAGGGGACAGGGGAATATAGGGCAGTTCTTC.

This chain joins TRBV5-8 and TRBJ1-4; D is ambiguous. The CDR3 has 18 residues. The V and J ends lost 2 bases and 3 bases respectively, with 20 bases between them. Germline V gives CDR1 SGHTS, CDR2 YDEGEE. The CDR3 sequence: CASSLRRSWVVPNEKLFF. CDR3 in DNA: TGTGCCAGCAGCTTAAGAAGATCCTGGGTCGTGCCTAATGAAAAACTGTTTTTT.

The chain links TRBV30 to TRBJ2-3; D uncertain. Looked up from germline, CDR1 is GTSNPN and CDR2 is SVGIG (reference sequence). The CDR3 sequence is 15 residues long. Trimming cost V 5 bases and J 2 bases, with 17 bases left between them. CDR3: CAWSGRNYYTDTQYF. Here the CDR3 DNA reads TGTGCCTGGTCCGGGCGGAACTACTACACAGATACGCAGTATTTT.

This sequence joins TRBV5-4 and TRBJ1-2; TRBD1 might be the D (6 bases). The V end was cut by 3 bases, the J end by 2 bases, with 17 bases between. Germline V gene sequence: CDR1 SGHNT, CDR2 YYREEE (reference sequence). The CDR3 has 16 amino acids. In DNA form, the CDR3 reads TGTGCCAGCAGCTCCCTAGGACAGATCAACAACTATGGCTACACCTTC. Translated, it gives CASSSLGQINNYGYTF.

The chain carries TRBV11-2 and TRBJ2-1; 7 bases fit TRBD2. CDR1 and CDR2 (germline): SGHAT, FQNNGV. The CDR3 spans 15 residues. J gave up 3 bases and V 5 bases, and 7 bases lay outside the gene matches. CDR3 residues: CASSPPGTNYNEQFF. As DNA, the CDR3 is TGTGCCAGCAGCCCGCCCGGGACTAACTACAATGAGCAGTTCTTC.

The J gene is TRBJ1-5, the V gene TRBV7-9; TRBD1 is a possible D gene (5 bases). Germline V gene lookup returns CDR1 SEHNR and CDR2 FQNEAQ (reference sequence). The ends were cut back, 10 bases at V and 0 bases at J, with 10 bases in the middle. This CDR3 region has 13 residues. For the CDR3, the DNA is TGTGCCATCCAGGGAGATAGCAATCAGCCCCAGCATTTT. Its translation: CAIQGDSNQPQHF.

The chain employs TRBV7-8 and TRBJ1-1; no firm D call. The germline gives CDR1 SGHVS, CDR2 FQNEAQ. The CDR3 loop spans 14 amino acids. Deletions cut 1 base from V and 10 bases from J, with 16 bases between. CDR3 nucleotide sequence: TGTGCCAGCAGCTTAGTGGCGTTCAGTAGGGCAGCTTTCTTT. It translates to CASSLVAFSRAAFF.

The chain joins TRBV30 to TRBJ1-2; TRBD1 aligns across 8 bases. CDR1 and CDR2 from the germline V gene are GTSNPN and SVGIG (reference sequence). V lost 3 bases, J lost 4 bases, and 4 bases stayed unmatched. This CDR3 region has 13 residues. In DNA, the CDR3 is TGTGCCTGGAGCAGGGACAGGCCCTATGGCTACACCTTC. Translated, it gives CAWSRDRPYGYTF. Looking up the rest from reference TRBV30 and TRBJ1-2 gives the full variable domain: SQTIHQWPATLVQPVGSPLSLECTVEGTSNPNLYWYRQAAGRGLQLLFYSVGIGQISSEVPQNLSASRPQDRQFILSSKKLLLSDSGFYLCAWSRDRPYGYTFGSGTRLTVV.

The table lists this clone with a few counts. CDR3 DNA: TGTGCCAGCAGAGGACTAGCGGGAAAAGGGGACGGGGAGCTGTTTTTT. Amino acids: CASRGLAGKGDGELFF. The V gene is TRBV11-2, the J gene TRBJ2-2; 12 nucleotides match TRBD2. There are 16 residues in the CDR3. The germline V gene encodes CDR1 SGHAT and CDR2 FQNNGV. Germline trimming cut 6 bases from V and 7 bases from J; bases unmatched to any gene: 9. Variable domain in full (rest from reference TRBV11-2 and TRBJ2-2): EAGVAQSPRYKIIEKRQSVAFWCNPISGHATLYWYQQILGQGPKLLIQFQNNGVVDDSQLPKDRFSAERLKGVDSTLKIQPAKLEDSAVYLCASRGLAGKGDGELFFGEGSRLTVL.

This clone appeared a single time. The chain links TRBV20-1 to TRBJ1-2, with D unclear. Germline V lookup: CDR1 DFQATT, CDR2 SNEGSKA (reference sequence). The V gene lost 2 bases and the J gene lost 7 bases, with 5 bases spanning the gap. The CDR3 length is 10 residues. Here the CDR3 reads CSARPIGYTF. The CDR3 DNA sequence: TGCAGTGCTAGACCAATTGGCTACACCTTC.

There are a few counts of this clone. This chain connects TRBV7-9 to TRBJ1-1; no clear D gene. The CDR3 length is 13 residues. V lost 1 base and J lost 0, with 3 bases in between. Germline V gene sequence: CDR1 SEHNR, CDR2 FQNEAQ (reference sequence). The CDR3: CASSLDMNTEAFF. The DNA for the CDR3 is TGTGCCAGCAGCTTAGATATGAACACTGAAGCTTTCTTT.

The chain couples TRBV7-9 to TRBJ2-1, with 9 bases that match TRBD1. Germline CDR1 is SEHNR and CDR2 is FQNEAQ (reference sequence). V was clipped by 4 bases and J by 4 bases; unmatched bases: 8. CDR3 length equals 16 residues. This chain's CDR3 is CASSSDRGKQYNEQFF. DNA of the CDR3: TGTGCCAGCAGCTCGGACAGGGGCAAACAGTACAATGAGCAGTTCTTC.

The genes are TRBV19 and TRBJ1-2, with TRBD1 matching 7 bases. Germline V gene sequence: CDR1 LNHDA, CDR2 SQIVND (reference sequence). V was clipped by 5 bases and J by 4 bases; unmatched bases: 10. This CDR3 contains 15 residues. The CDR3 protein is CASSVRDSYLYGYTF. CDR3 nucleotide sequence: TGTGCCAGTAGTGTCCGGGACAGTTATCTCTATGGCTACACCTTC.

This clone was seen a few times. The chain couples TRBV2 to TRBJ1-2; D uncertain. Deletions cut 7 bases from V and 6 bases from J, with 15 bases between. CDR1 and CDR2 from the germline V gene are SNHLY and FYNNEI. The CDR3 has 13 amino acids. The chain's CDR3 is CASTTWRVHGYTF. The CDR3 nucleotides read TGTGCCAGCACCACCTGGAGGGTCCATGGCTACACCTTC.

This CDR3 is CASRGDLGQTQYF. CDR3 in DNA: TGCGCCAGCCGGGGAGACCTGGGCCAGACCCAGTACTTC. V and J are TRBV5-1 and TRBJ2-5; possibly TRBD2 for D (5 bases). CDR3 length: 13 amino acids. V was trimmed by 7 bases and J by 6 bases, leaving 16 bases between them. The germline gives CDR1 SGHRS, CDR2 YFSETQ.

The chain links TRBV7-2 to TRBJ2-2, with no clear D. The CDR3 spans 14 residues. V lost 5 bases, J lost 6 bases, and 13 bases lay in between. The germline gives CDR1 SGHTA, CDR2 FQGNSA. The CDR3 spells CASSGHLGSGELFF. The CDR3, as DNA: TGTGCCAGCAGCGGTCACCTGGGGTCCGGGGAGCTGTTTTTT.

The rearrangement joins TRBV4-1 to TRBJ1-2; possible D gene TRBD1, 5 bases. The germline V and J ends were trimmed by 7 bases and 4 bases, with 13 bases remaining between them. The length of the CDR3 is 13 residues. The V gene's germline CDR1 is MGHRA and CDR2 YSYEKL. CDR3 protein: CASTPVRGYGYTF. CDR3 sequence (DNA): TGCGCCAGCACCCCCGTGAGGGGCTATGGCTACACCTTC.

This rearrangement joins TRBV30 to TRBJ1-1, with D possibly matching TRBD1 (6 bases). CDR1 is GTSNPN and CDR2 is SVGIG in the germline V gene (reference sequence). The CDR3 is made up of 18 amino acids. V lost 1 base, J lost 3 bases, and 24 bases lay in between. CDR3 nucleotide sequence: TGTGCCTGGAGTGGGTATCGGGGGCGCAATGACTGGGACACTGAAGCTTTCTTT. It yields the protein CAWSGYRGRNDWDTEAFF.

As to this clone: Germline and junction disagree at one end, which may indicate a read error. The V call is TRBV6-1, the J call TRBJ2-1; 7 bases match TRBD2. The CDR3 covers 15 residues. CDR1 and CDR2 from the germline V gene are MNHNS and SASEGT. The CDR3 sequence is CATSDRTSGSDEQFF. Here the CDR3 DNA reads TGTGCCACCAGTGACCGGACTAGTGGGTCGGACGAGCAGTTCTTC.